A single sample gave rise to the 31 T cell receptor beta chains below, sequenced in a study of cytotoxic CD8 clonotypes in ibrutinib-treated CLL. Libraries were prepared by immunoSEQ multiplex PCR; TCRdb keeps only in-frame clonotypes and omits some of them. The repertoire has about 56,000 clones, approximately 52% of them found once; the top ten carry over 20%. Sequenced here: PBMCs, sampled after 24 months of ibrutinib treatment. The source is a human donor with chronic lymphocytic leukemia.

V usage is TRBV29-1 and J usage is TRBJ2-2; D gene uncertain. V was pared by 4 bases and J by 1 base, with 7 bases between. Germline CDR1 SQVTM, CDR2 ANQGSEA. This CDR3 region has 13 residues. CDR3 sequence (DNA): TGCAGCGTTGGATTGGAGAACACCGGGGAGCTGTTTTTT. Its protein product is CSVGLENTGELFF.

The chain joins TRBV5-1 to TRBJ2-7; possibly TRBD1 or TRBD2 for D (5 bases each). The CDR3 runs 14 residues. CDR1 is SGHRS, CDR2 YFSETQ, per germline. Trimming shortened V by 4 bases and J by 3 bases, and 14 bases separated the two germline ends. This CDR3 reads CASSPKGENYEQYV. As DNA, the CDR3 is TGCGCCAGCAGCCCAAAAGGGGAGAACTACGAGCAGTACGTC.

The chain is built from TRBV5-6 and TRBJ2-1; 10 bases are a match to TRBD2. This CDR3 is 17 amino acids long. Germline loops: CDR1 SGHDT, CDR2 YYEEEE. The junction had 5 bases not matched to a gene; V was cut back by 2 bases and J by 0 bases. In DNA form, the CDR3 reads TGTGCCAGCAGCTTAACTAGCGGGACAAGCTCCTACAATGAGCAGTTCTTC. Amino acids: CASSLTSGTSSYNEQFF.

This clone appeared a few times. The chain combines TRBV28 with TRBJ2-3; a possible D gene is TRBD2 (5 bases). CDR1 and CDR2 (germline): MDHEN, SYDVKM. This CDR3 region has 15 residues. Trimming left V 3 bases short and J 5 bases short, with 15 bases between. Written as DNA, the CDR3 is TGTGCCAGCAGTTTTAGTGAGGGTATACGAGATACGCAGTATTTT. This gives the protein CASSFSEGIRDTQYF.

In its sample, this clone was seen many times. The J gene is TRBJ1-2, the V gene TRBV27; the D gene is possibly TRBD1 (6 bases). The CDR3 has 15 residues. Germline-derived CDR1 and CDR2 are MNHEY and SMNVEV (reference sequence). Deletions cut 2 bases from V and 0 bases from J, with 10 bases between. The DNA for the CDR3 is TGTGCCAGCAGTTTAGGGGGCCCAGCTAACTATGGCTACACCTTC. This gives the protein CASSLGGPANYGYTF.

This clone was picked up many times. The chain recombines TRBV27 with TRBJ2-4; no firm D call. Germline loops: CDR1 MNHEY, CDR2 SMNVEV (reference sequence). CDR3 length: 14 residues. V shed 4 bases and J shed 0 bases, with 7 bases lying between them. CDR3 nucleotides: TGTGCCAGCAGTTGGGCCACAGCCAAAAACATTCAGTACTTC. This gives the protein CASSWATAKNIQYF.

The sample holds a few counts of this clone. This rearrangement joins TRBV21-1 to TRBJ1-1; the DNA was not used to check the table's D call, TRBD1. TRBV21-1 is a pseudogene segment. The CDR3 consists of 13 residues. The DNA for the CDR3 is TGTGCCAGCAGCCCACCCAGGGATACTGAAGCTTTCTTT. Translated, it gives CASSPPRDTEAFF.

Only a few counts were recorded for this clone. The chain links TRBV11-2 to TRBJ2-3; no reliable D call. The CDR3 is made up of 11 amino acids. Germline loops: CDR1 SGHAT, CDR2 FQNNGV. Trimming cost V 5 bases and J 2 bases, with 2 bases left between them. The chain's CDR3 is CASSVTDTQYF. In DNA form, the CDR3 reads TGTGCCAGCAGCGTCACAGATACGCAGTATTTT.

This clone was recorded a few times. The genes are TRBV27 and TRBJ2-2, with 11 bases matching TRBD2. Germline trimming cut 5 bases from V and 4 bases from J; bases unmatched to any gene: 9. This CDR3 is 17 amino acids long. Germline V gene lookup returns CDR1 MNHEY and CDR2 SMNVEV (reference sequence). CDR3 sequence (DNA): TGTGCCAGCAGTCGGGTTAGCGGGAGGGGCGTCACCGGGGAGCTGTTTTTT. Amino acids: CASSRVSGRGVTGELFF.

This chain uses TRBV5-1 with TRBJ2-3; TRBD2 aligns across 10 bases. CDR1 and CDR2 from the germline V gene are SGHRS and YFSETQ. V dropped 4 bases and J dropped 3; count of bases not matched to a gene: 14. CDR3 length: 18 residues. This CDR3 is CASSSSSGGARWTDTQYF. As DNA, the CDR3 is TGCGCCAGCAGCAGCAGCAGCGGGGGGGCCCGTTGGACAGATACGCAGTATTTT.

CDR3 in amino acids: CATSRRDGLARETQYF. CDR3 in DNA: TGTGCCACCAGCAGAAGAGACGGACTAGCGAGGGAGACCCAGTACTTC. This chain joins TRBV15 and TRBJ2-5, with 9 bases identical to TRBD2. Per the germline V gene, CDR1 is LNHNV and CDR2 is YYDKDF (reference sequence). CDR3 length: 16 residues. J gave up 5 bases and V 2 bases, and 9 bases lay outside the gene matches.

This clone showed up just once. The genes are TRBV6-1 and TRBJ1-2; D gene uncertain. CDR1 MNHNS and CDR2 SASEGT come from the germline V gene. The CDR3 spans 15 residues. V was pared by 3 bases and J by 3 bases, with 14 bases between. CDR3 DNA sequence: TGTGCCAGCAGTGACGGGGTCCCGAGGGACTATGGCTACACCTTC. This encodes CASSDGVPRDYGYTF.

The J gene is TRBJ1-2, the V gene TRBV7-2, with 7 bases that match TRBD1. V trimming: 5 bases; J trimming: 8 bases; junction bases outside the gene matches: 8. Germline values: CDR1 SGHTA, CDR2 FQGNSA. The CDR3 runs to 13 residues. The CDR3 reads CASSPGTVRGYTF. The CDR3 DNA reads TGTGCCAGCAGCCCCGGGACAGTGCGAGGCTACACCTTC.

The chain recombines TRBV27 with TRBJ2-6; maybe TRBD2 (6 bases). Trimming took 4 bases from V and 0 from J, leaving 10 bases between them. In germline, CDR1 is MNHEY, CDR2 SMNVEV (reference sequence). The CDR3 is 16 residues long. CDR3 sequence (DNA): TGTGCCAGCAGTTCCGCGGGGAACTCTGGGGCCAACGTCCTGACTTTC. It specifies CASSSAGNSGANVLTF.

CDR3 nucleotide sequence: TGTGCCACCAGCAGAGGTGGTGGGGATGAAAAACTGTTTTTT. Its protein is CATSRGGGDEKLFF. The chain carries TRBV15 and TRBJ1-4; D not certain. V lost 1 base, J lost 6 bases, and 9 bases lay in between. The CDR3 totals 14 residues. Germline CDR1 reads LNHNV; CDR2 reads YYDKDF (reference sequence).

The rearrangement links TRBV27 to TRBJ1-5; no clear D gene. The CDR3 has 14 residues. V was cut by 8 bases and J by 6 bases, with 17 bases left in between. Germline V CDR1 and CDR2: MNHEY, SMNVEV (reference sequence). The CDR3 here is CASSDGVPGQPQHF. CDR3 sequence (DNA): TGTGCCAGCTCCGACGGCGTCCCGGGTCAGCCCCAGCATTTT.

The chain has TRBV11-2 and TRBJ2-5; 7 nucleotides agree with TRBD1. Losses at the gene ends were 5 bases for V and 3 bases for J; bases not matched to a gene: 9. The CDR3 is 15 amino acids. Germline loops: CDR1 SGHAT, CDR2 FQNNGV. The CDR3 loop is CASSPRQGREETQYF. CDR3 DNA sequence: TGTGCCAGCAGCCCGAGACAGGGTAGGGAAGAGACCCAGTACTTC.

The V and J genes are TRBV5-1 and TRBJ2-2; 8 positions agree with TRBD2. The germline V gene encodes CDR1 SGHRS and CDR2 YFSETQ. J gave up 0 bases and V 0 bases, and 7 bases lay outside the gene matches. The CDR3 is made up of 18 amino acids. CDR3 sequence (DNA): TGCGCCAGCAGCTTGGCGGTTCGCGGGGGGACGAACACCGGGGAGCTGTTTTTT. Its protein product is CASSLAVRGGTNTGELFF.

V and J are TRBV9 and TRBJ2-5; 10 bases align to TRBD2. The V and J ends lost 3 bases and 3 bases, in that order; junction bases with no gene match: 8. Germline lookup yields CDR1 SGDLS and CDR2 YYNGEE. The CDR3 length is 16 residues. Here the CDR3 reads CASSDPGTSVEETQYF. DNA of the CDR3: TGTGCCAGCAGCGACCCCGGGACTAGCGTGGAAGAGACCCAGTACTTC.

This chain joins TRBV29-1 and TRBJ2-3; either TRBD1 or TRBD2 may supply D (5 bases each). The CDR3 is made up of 12 amino acids. Germline V lookup: CDR1 SQVTM, CDR2 ANQGSEA. The CDR3: CSFEGYTDTQYF. CDR3 DNA: TGCTCCTTTGAGGGGTACACAGATACGCAGTATTTT.

This chain joins TRBV5-1 and TRBJ2-7, with a weak D call TRBD2 (6 bases). The germline gives CDR1 SGHRS, CDR2 YFSETQ. The CDR3 length is 15 residues. V was cut by 0 bases and J by 5 bases, with 15 bases left in between. CDR3 nucleotide sequence: TGCGCCAGCAGCTTGGTTGTAGCGGATGTAGACGAGCAGTACTTC. Translation gives CASSLVVADVDEQYF.

The CDR3 reads CASSLIGGLRGYTF. Here the CDR3 DNA reads TGTGCCAGCAGCTTAATTGGGGGCCTTCGGGGCTACACCTTC. V is TRBV7-9 and J is TRBJ1-2; D perhaps matches TRBD1 (6 bases). Trimming shortened V by 2 bases and J by 8 bases, and 15 bases separated the two germline ends. The CDR3 consists of 14 residues. Germline V CDR1 and CDR2: SEHNR, FQNEAQ (reference sequence).

The gene calls are TRBV30 and TRBJ1-4; TRBD1 matches at 10 bases. J lost 6 bases, V lost 2 bases, and 3 bases had no gene match. This CDR3 has 14 amino acids. Germline CDR1 is GTSNPN and CDR2 is SVGIG (reference sequence). The CDR3 DNA follows: TGTGCCTGGAGTCGGGGACAGGGGCATGAAAAACTGTTTTTT. This translates into CAWSRGQGHEKLFF. The whole variable domain, remainder taken from reference TRBV30 and TRBJ1-4, is SQTIHQWPATLVQPVGSPLSLECTVEGTSNPNLYWYRQAAGRGLQLLFYSVGIGQISSEVPQNLSASRPQDRQFILSSKKLLLSDSGFYLCAWSRGQGHEKLFFGSGTQLSVL.

This clone was seen at least ten times. V is TRBV2 and J is TRBJ2-5; a possible D gene is TRBD1 (6 bases). Trimming took off 1 base at V and 4 bases at J, with 16 bases between the two ends. In germline, CDR1 is SNHLY, CDR2 FYNNEI. This CDR3 has 16 amino acids. In nucleotides, the CDR3 is TGTGCCAGCAGTGAAGGGGACACCCGGGTAGGAGAGACCCAGTACTTC. Translated: CASSEGDTRVGETQYF.

The J gene is TRBJ2-2, the V gene TRBV6-1; unclear D gene. This CDR3 has 19 residues. In germline, CDR1 is MNHNS, CDR2 SASEGT. With 1 base removed from V and 1 base from J, the gap between germline ends came to 19 bases. The CDR3 sequence: CASSEVLGWARKNTGELFF. The DNA of the CDR3 is TGTGCCAGCAGTGAAGTTTTAGGTTGGGCCAGGAAGAACACCGGGGAGCTGTTTTTT.

The rearrangement uses TRBV7-2 and TRBJ1-3, with a possible D match to TRBD1 (5 bases). The CDR3 sequence is 14 residues long. The V end was cut by 6 bases, the J end by 3 bases, with 12 bases between. CDR1 SGHTA and CDR2 FQGNSA come from the germline V gene. This CDR3 is CASRARQGGNTIYF. CDR3 sequence (DNA): TGTGCCAGCAGGGCACGGCAGGGTGGAAACACCATATATTTT.

The chain has TRBV27 and TRBJ1-2; D remains unclear. The germline V gene has CDR1 MNHEY and CDR2 SMNVEV (reference sequence). The CDR3 is 13 amino acids. Trimming shortened V by 2 bases and J by 8 bases, and 12 bases separated the two germline ends. The CDR3 nucleotides are TGTGCCAGCAGTTTAGGTAGGCAGCACGGCTACACCTTC. Amino acid sequence: CASSLGRQHGYTF.

The V and J genes are TRBV7-9 and TRBJ2-1; D may match TRBD1 or TRBD2 (6 bases each). The CDR3 sequence is 16 residues long. CDR1 and CDR2 (germline): SEHNR, FQNEAQ (reference sequence). V dropped 5 bases and J dropped 8 bases, with 22 bases sitting between them. The CDR3 reads CASSPEGGRAIHEQFF. Here the CDR3 DNA reads TGTGCCAGCAGCCCGGAGGGGGGCAGGGCAATCCATGAGCAGTTCTTC.

The chain uses TRBV4-1 and TRBJ1-5, with a possible D match to TRBD1 (6 bases). V was pared by 1 base and J by 4 bases, with 17 bases between. Germline V gene sequence: CDR1 MGHRA, CDR2 YSYEKL. The CDR3 contains 17 residues. The CDR3 spells CASSQGARTGWNQPQHF. CDR3 DNA: TGCGCCAGCAGCCAAGGGGCGAGAACAGGGTGGAATCAGCCCCAGCATTTT.

The chain combines TRBV5-6 with TRBJ2-5; D might be TRBD1 or TRBD2, each matching 5 bases. Trimming took off 3 bases at V and 3 bases at J, with 9 bases between the two ends. The CDR3 spans 13 residues. CDR1 and CDR2 from the germline V gene are SGHDT and YYEEEE. CDR3 DNA: TGTGCCAGCAGCTACTGGGGGAAAGAGACCCAGTACTTC. Protein: CASSYWGKETQYF.

This clone came up a few times. This sequence joins TRBV7-2 and TRBJ2-7, with D perhaps matching TRBD1 or TRBD2 (5 bases each). The CDR3 totals 14 residues. The ends were cut back, 4 bases at V and 7 bases at J, with 17 bases in the middle. CDR1 is SGHTA, CDR2 FQGNSA, per germline. The CDR3 nucleotides are TGTGCCAGCAGCTGGGACCCCCCTGCAGGGGAGCAGTACTTC. It is translated as CASSWDPPAGEQYF.